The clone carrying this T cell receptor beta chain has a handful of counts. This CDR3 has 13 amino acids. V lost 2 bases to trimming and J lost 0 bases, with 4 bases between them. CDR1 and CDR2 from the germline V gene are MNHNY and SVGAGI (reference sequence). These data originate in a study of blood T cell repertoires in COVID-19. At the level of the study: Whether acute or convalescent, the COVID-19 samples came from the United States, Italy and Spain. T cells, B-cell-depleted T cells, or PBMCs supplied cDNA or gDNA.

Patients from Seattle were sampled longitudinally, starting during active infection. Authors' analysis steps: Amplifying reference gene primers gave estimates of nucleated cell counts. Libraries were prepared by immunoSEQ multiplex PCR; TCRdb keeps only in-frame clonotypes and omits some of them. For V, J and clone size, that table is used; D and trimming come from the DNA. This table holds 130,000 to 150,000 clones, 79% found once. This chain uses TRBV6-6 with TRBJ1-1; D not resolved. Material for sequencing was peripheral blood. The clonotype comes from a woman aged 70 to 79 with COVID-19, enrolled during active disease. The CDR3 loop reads CASSYILNTEAFF. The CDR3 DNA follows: TGTGCCAGCAGTTACATATTGAACACTGAAGCTTTCTTT.